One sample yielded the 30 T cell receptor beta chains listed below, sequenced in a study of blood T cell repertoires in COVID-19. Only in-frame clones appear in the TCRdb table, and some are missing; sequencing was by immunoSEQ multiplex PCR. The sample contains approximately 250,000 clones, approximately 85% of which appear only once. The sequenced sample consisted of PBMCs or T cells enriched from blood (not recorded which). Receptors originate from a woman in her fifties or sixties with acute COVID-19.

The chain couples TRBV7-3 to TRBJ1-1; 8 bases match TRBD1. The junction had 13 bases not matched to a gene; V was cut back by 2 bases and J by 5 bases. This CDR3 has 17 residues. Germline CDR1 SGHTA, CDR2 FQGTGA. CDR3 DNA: TGTGCCAGCAGCTTAGCCGCGGGCAGGGGGCGTCGGACTGAAGCTTTCTTT. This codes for CASSLAAGRGRRTEAFF.

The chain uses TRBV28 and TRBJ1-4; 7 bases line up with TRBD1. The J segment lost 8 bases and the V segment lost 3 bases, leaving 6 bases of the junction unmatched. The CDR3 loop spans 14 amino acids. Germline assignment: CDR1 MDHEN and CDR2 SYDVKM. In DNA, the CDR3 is TGTGCCAGCAGTTTTGACAGGGTAGTAGAAAAACTGTTTTTT. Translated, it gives CASSFDRVVEKLFF.

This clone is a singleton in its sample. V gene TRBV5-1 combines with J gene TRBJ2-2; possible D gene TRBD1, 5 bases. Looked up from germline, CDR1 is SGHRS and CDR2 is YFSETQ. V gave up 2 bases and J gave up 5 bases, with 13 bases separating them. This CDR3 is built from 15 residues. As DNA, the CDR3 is TGCGCCAGCAGCTTAGGCCAGGGAACGACCGGGGAGCTGTTTTTT. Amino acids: CASSLGQGTTGELFF.

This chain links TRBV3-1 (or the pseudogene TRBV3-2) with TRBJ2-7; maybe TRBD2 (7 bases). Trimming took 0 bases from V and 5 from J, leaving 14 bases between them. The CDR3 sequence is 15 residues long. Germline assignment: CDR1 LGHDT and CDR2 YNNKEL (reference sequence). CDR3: CASSQDGGAPHEQYF. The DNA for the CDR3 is TGTGCCAGCAGCCAAGATGGGGGGGCGCCTCACGAGCAGTACTTC.

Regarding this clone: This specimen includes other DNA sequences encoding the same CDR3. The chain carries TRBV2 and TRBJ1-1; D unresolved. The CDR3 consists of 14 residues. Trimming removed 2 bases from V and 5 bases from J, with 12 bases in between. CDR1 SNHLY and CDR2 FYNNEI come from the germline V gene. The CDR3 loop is CASSERSGGTEAFF. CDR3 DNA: TGTGCCAGCAGTGAACGTAGTGGCGGAACTGAAGCTTTCTTT.

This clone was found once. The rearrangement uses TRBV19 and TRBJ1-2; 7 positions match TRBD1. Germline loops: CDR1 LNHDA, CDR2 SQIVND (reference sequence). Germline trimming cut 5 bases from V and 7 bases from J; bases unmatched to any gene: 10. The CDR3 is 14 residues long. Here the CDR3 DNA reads TGTGCCAGTAGTCAGAGGACAGGCTTGGGTGGCTACACCTTC. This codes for CASSQRTGLGGYTF.

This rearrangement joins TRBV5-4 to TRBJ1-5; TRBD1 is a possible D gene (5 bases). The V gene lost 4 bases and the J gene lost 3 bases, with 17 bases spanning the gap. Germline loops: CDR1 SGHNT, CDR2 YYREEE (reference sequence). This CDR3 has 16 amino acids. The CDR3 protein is CASSMGHGETNQPQHF. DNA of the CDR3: TGTGCCAGCAGCATGGGGCACGGGGAAACCAATCAGCCCCAGCATTTT.

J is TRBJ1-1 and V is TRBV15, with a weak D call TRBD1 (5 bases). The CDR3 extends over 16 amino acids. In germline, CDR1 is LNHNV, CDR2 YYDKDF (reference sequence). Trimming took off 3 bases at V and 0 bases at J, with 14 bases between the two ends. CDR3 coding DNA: TGTGCCACCAGCAGTTCCAGGGATTTCATGAACACTGAAGCTTTCTTT. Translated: CATSSSRDFMNTEAFF.

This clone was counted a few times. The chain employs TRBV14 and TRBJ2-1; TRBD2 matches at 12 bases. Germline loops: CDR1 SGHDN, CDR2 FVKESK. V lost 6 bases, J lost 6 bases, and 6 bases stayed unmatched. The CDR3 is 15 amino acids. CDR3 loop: CASRLTSGGPNEQFF. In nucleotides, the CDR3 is TGTGCCAGCAGACTTACTAGCGGGGGGCCCAATGAGCAGTTCTTC.

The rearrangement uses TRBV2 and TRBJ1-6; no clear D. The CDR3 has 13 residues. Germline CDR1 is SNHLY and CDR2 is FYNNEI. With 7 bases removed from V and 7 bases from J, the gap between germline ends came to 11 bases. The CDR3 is CASMSGGNSPLHF. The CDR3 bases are TGTGCCAGCATGTCGGGCGGGAATTCACCCCTCCACTTT.

The CDR3 sequence: CASSLARGPQETQYF. The CDR3, as DNA: TGTGCCAGCAGCTTAGCGAGGGGGCCCCAAGAGACCCAGTACTTC. The chain recombines TRBV7-2 with TRBJ2-5; 7 bases map to TRBD1. Trimming removed 0 bases from V and 1 base from J; junction bases left unmatched: 2. The germline V gene has CDR1 SGHTA and CDR2 FQGNSA. The CDR3 consists of 15 residues.

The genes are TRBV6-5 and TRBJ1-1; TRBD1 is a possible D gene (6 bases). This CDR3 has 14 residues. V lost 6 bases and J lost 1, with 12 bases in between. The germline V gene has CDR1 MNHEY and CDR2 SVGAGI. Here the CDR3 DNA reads TGTGCCAGCAGGGGCTGGACAGAGAACACTGAAGCTTTCTTT. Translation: CASRGWTENTEAFF.

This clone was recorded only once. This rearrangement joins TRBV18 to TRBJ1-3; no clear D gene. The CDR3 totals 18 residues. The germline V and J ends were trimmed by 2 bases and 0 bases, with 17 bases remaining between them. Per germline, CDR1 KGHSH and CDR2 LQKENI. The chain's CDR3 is CASSPFSLEAHSGNTIYF. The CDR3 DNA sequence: TGTGCCAGCTCACCATTTTCCCTAGAGGCCCACTCTGGAAACACCATATATTTT.

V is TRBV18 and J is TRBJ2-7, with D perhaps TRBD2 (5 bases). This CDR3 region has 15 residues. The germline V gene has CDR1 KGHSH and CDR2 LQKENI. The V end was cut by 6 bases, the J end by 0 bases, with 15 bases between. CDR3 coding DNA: TGTGCCAGCTCCCCGGCCGGGGTTAGCTCCTACGAGCAGTACTTC. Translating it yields CASSPAGVSSYEQYF.

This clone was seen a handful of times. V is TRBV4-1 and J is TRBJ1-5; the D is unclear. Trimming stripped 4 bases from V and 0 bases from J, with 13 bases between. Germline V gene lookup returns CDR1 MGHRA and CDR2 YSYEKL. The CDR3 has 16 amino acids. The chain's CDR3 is CASSLQEDRSNQPQHF. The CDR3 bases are TGCGCCAGCAGCCTCCAGGAGGACCGTAGCAATCAGCCCCAGCATTTT.

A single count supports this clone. CDR3 bases: TGTGCCAGCAGCTCCTGGAGCCGGGACAGGGCTAACTATGGCTACACCTTC. Its translation is CASSSWSRDRANYGYTF. The rearrangement links TRBV7-2 to TRBJ1-2; 9 nucleotides line up with TRBD1. CDR3 length equals 17 residues. Trimming at V came to 4 bases and at J to 0 bases, leaving 9 bases not matched to a gene. Germline values: CDR1 SGHTA, CDR2 FQGNSA.

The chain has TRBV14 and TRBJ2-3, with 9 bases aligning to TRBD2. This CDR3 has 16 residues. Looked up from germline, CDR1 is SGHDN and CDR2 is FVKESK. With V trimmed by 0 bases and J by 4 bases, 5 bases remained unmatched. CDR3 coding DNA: TGTGCCAGCAGCCAAGATTGGCGGGGGGGCCCAGATACGCAGTATTTT. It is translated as CASSQDWRGGPDTQYF.

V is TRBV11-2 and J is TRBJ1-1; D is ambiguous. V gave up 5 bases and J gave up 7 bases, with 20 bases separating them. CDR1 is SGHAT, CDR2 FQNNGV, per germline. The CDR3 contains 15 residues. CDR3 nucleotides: TGTGCCAGCAGCCCTTCGTTTGGACGGCGGGTTGAAGCTTTCTTT. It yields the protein CASSPSFGRRVEAFF.

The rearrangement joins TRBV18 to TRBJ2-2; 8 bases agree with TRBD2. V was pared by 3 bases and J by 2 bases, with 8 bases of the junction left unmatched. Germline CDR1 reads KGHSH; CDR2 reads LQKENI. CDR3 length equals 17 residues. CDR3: CASSPQPGTRNTGELFF. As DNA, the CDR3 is TGTGCCAGCTCACCCCAGCCCGGGACTAGAAACACCGGGGAGCTGTTTTTT.

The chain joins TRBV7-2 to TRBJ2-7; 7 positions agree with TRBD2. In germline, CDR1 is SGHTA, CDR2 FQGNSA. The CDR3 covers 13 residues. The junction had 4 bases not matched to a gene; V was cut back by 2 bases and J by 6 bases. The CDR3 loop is CASSLLRGVEQYF. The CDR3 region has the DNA TGTGCCAGCAGCTTACTCCGGGGGGTCGAGCAGTACTTC.

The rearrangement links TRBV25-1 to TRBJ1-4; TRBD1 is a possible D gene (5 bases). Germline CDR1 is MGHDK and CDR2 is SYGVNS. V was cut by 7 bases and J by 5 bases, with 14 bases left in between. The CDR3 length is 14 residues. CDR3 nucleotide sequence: TGTGCCAGCACAGGGCAGCGATACAATGAAAAACTGTTTTTT. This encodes CASTGQRYNEKLFF.

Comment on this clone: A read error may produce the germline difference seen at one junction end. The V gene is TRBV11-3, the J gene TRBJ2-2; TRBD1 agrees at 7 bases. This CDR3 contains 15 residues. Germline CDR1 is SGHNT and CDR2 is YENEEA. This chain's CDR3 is CASSIEQGDTGELFF. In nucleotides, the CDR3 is TGTGCCAGCAGCATAGAGCAGGGGGACACCGGGGAGCTGTTTTTT.

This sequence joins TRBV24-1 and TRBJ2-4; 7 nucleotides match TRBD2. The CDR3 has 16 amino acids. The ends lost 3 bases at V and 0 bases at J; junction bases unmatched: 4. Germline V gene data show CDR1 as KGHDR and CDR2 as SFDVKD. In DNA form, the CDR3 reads TGTGCCACCAGTGATCTAGCGGAGCTAGCCAAAAACATTCAGTACTTC. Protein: CATSDLAELAKNIQYF.

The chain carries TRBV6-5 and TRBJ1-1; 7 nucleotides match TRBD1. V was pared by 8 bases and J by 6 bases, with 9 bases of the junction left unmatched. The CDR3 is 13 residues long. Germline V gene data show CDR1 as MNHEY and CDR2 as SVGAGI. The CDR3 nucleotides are TGTGCCAGCCGCAGGGGGGTCGAGGCTGAAGCTTTCTTT. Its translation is CASRRGVEAEAFF.

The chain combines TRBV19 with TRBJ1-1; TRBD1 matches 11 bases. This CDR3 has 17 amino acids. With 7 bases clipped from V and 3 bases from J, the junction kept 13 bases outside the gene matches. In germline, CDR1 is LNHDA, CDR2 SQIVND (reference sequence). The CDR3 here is CASIPGGDRGYYTEAFF. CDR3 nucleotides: TGTGCCAGTATCCCCGGAGGGGACAGGGGGTACTACACTGAAGCTTTCTTT.

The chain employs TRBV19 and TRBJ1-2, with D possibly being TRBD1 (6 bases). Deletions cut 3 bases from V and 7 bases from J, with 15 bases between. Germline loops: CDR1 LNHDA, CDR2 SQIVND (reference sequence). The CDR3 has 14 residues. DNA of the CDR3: TGTGCCAGTAGTATGTCTCAGGGGCGTTTTGGCTACACCTTC. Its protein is CASSMSQGRFGYTF.

CDR3 DNA: TGTGCCAGCAGCATCGGACAGGGGAGGACTGAAGCTTTCTTT. Encoded protein: CASSIGQGRTEAFF. The chain recombines TRBV5-4 with TRBJ1-1; 9 bases fit TRBD1. Germline-derived CDR1 and CDR2 are SGHNT and YYREEE (reference sequence). The V gene end was trimmed by 4 bases and the J gene end by 5 bases; junction bases not matched to a gene: 6. This CDR3 is built from 14 residues.

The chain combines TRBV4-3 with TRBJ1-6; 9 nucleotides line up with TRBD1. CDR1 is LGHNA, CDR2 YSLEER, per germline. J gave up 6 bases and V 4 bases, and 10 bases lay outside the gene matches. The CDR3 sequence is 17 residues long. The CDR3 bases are TGCGCCAGCAGCCCGGGTCGCGCGACAGGGGGTAATTCACCCCTCCACTTT. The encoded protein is CASSPGRATGGNSPLHF.

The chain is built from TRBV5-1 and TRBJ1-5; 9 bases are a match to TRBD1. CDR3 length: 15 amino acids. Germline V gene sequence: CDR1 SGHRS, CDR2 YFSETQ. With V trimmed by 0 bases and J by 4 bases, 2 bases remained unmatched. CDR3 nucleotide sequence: TGCGCCAGCAGCTTGGGACAGGGGGGAAATCAGCCCCAGCATTTT. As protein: CASSLGQGGNQPQHF.

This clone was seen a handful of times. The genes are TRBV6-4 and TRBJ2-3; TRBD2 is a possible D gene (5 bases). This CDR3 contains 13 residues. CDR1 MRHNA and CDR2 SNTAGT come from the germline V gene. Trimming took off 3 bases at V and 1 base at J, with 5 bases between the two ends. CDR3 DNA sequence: TGTGCCAGCAGTGAGCGGGGCACAGATACGCAGTATTTT. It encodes CASSERGTDTQYF.